The 5 T cell receptor beta chains in this list originate from one sample, sequenced in a study of Graves' ophthalmopathy and Graves' hyperthyroidism. The authors amplified TCR beta CDR3 regions from RNA transcripts. RT-PCR with HTBI primers came first, then second-round multiplex PCR. Using its own MiXCR run on the multiplex PCR reads, TCRdb lists one record per CDR3 protein. The sample has tens of thousands of distinct CDR3 sequences, over 40% seen once. The sequenced sample was peripheral blood. The origin of the receptors is an adult man with Graves' ophthalmopathy.

At least ten counts were recorded for this clonotype. The V call is TRBV4-1, the J call TRBJ2-5; 11 nucleotides line up with TRBD2. Trimming at V came to 3 bases and at J to 2 bases, leaving 8 bases not matched to a gene. The V gene's germline CDR1 is MGHRA and CDR2 YSYEKL. This CDR3 region has 17 residues. The CDR3 sequence: CASSQAVTSGKQETQYF. The CDR3 DNA sequence: TGCGCCAGCAGCCAGGCTGTGACTAGCGGGAAGCAAGAGACCCAGTACTTC.

This clonotype has a handful of counts. The chain employs TRBV5-1 and TRBJ2-7, with 7 bases that match TRBD1. Trimming took 2 bases from V and 2 from J; bases not matched to a gene: 7. Germline V gene lookup returns CDR1 SGHRS and CDR2 YFSETQ. CDR3 length equals 15 residues. The CDR3: CASSLQGMTTYEQYF. The CDR3 region has the DNA TGCGCCAGCAGCTTACAGGGGATGACTACCTACGAGCAGTACTTC.

In its sample, this clonotype is medium-sized (0.01 to 0.1%). This rearrangement joins TRBV24-1 to TRBJ2-2, with D perhaps matching TRBD1 (5 bases). Trimming took 7 bases from V and 6 from J, leaving 11 bases between them. In germline, CDR1 is KGHDR, CDR2 SFDVKD. The CDR3 sequence is 13 residues long. CDR3: CATSRQTSGELFF. As DNA, the CDR3 is TGTGCCACCAGCCGACAGACCTCCGGGGAGCTGTTTTTT.

The chain uses TRBV19 and TRBJ1-1; no firm D call. V shed 3 bases and J shed 3 bases, with 8 bases lying between them. The germline gives CDR1 LNHDA, CDR2 SQIVND (reference sequence). This CDR3 comprises 13 residues. As DNA, the CDR3 is TGTGCCAGTAGTATGATGAGGGACACTGAAGCTTTCTTT. It specifies CASSMMRDTEAFF.

This clonotype is medium-sized (0.01 to 0.1%) within its sample. V and J are TRBV2 and TRBJ2-7; 7 bases align to TRBD2. Per the germline V gene, CDR1 is SNHLY and CDR2 is FYNNEI. This CDR3 has 13 amino acids. Unmatched junction bases numbered 6, after V lost 6 bases and J lost 4 bases. The CDR3 sequence is CASSRLAEYEQYV. CDR3 DNA: TGTGCCAGCAGCAGACTAGCAGAGTACGAGCAGTACGTC.